This T cell receptor beta chain was documented in a study of cytomegalovirus exposure and HLA in healthy donors. Study-level background: Findings of an earlier analysis included about 120 million unique TCR beta sequences from 170 million or so T cells. Study conclusions and caveats: Reportedly, HLA-A and HLA-B alleles of most subjects were accurately predicted from TCR beta.

The CDR3 contains 17 residues. The germline V and J ends were trimmed by 4 bases and 12 bases, with 28 bases remaining between them. The germline V gene has CDR1 MGHRA and CDR2 YSYEKL. This clone occurred a few times. The antigen is not known. 13 Jbeta primers and 60 Vbeta primers were used for the PCR. Authors' analysis steps: In a later analysis, the count reached approximately 80 million unique TCR beta chains, with about 12 million shared. Assay: immunoSEQ multiplex PCR; the TCRdb copy retains only in-frame clones and omits some. V, J and clone size are those of that table, while D and trimming were read from the DNA. The sample yields more than 150,000 clones, around 83% seen once.

This rearrangement joins TRBV4-1 to TRBJ2-1; D might be TRBD1 (7 bases). The sequence derives from a girl aged 2 to 9 in good health and CMV-seropositive. The sequenced material came from PBMCs. The CDR3 DNA follows: TGCGCCAGCAGCCCATGGGGGAAGGAGGGGGCCGTAAGGGCGCAGTTCTTC. Protein product: CASSPWGKEGAVRAQFF.